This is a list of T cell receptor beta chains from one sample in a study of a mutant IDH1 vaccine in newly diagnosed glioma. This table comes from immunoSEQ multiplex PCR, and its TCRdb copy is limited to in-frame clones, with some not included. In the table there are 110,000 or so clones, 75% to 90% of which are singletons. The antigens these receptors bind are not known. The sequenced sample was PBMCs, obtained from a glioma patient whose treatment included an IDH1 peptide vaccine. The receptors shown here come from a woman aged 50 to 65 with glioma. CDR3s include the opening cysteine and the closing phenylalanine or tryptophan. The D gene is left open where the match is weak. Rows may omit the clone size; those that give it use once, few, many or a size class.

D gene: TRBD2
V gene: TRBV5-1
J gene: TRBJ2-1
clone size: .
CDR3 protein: CASRRVAGTGGNEQFF
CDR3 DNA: TGCGCCAGCAGGAGAGTAGCGGGTACGGGGGGCAATGAGCAGTTCTTC

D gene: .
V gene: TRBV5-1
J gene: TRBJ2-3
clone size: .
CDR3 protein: CASSLGLYTQYF
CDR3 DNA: TGCGCCAGCAGCTTGGGTCTCTATACGCAGTATTTT

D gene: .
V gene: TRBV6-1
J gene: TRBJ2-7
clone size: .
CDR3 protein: CASRVGQSTVGEQYF
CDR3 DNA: TGTGCCAGCAGAGTTGGACAGTCGACCGTGGGGGAGCAGTACTTC

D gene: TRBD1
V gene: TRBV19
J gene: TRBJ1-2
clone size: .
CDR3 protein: CASSEWTGVYGYTF
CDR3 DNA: TGTGCCAGTAGCGAATGGACAGGGGTCTATGGCTACACCTTC

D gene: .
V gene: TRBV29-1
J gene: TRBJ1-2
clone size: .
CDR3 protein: CSVVGEAWGYTF
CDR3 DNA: TGCAGCGTTGTTGGGGAGGCGTGGGGCTACACCTTC

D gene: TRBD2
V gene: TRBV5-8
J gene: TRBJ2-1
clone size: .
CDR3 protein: CASSSLAGAGYNEQFF
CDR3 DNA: TGTGCCAGCAGCTCTTTAGCGGGAGCCGGCTACAATGAGCAGTTCTTC

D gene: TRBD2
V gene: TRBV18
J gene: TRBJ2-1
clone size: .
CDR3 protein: CASSPLLAGGSNEQFF
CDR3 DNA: TGTGCCAGCTCACCTCTACTAGCGGGAGGTAGCAATGAGCAGTTCTTC

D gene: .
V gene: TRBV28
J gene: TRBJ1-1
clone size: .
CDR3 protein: CASSLGQERGTEAFF
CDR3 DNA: TGTGCCAGCAGTTTAGGGCAGGAGAGGGGCACTGAAGCTTTCTTT

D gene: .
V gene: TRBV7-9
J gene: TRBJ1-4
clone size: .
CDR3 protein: CASSLGGALNEKLFF
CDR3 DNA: TGTGCCAGCAGCTTAGGAGGGGCTCTTAATGAAAAACTGTTTTTT

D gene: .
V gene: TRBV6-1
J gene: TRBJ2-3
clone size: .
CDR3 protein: CASRQRSGATDTQYF
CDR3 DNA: TGTGCCAGCAGACAAAGGAGCGGAGCCACAGATACGCAGTATTTT

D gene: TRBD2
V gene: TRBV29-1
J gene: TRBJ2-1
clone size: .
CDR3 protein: CSVETRLAGEYNEQFF
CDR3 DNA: TGCAGCGTTGAGACCCGACTAGCGGGGGAATACAATGAGCAGTTCTTC

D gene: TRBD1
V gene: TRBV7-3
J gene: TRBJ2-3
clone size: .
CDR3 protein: CASSLKEGQGPTDTQYF
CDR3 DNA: TGTGCCAGCAGCCTGAAGGAGGGACAGGGGCCCACAGATACGCAGTATTTT

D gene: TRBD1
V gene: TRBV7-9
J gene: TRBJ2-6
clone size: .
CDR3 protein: CASRGQGFSGANVLTF
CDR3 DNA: TGTGCCAGCAGGGGACAGGGATTCTCTGGGGCCAACGTCCTGACTTTC

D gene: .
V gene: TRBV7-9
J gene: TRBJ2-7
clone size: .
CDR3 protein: CASCYSGASEQYF
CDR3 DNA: TGTGCCAGCTGTTATTCGGGAGCGAGCGAGCAGTACTTC

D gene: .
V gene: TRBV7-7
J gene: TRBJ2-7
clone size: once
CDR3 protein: CASSLSLGGSYEQYF
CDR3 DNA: TGTGCTAGCAGCCTCTCCCTGGGGGGTAGTTACGAGCAGTACTTC

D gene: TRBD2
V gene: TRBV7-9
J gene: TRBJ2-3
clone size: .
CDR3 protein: CASSLPRSGRQADTQYF
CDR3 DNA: TGTGCCAGCAGCTTACCGCGAAGCGGGAGGCAGGCAGATACGCAGTATTTT

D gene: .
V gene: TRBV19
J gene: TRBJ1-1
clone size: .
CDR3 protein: CASSMYTEAFF
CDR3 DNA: TGTGCCAGTAGTATGTACACTGAAGCTTTCTTT